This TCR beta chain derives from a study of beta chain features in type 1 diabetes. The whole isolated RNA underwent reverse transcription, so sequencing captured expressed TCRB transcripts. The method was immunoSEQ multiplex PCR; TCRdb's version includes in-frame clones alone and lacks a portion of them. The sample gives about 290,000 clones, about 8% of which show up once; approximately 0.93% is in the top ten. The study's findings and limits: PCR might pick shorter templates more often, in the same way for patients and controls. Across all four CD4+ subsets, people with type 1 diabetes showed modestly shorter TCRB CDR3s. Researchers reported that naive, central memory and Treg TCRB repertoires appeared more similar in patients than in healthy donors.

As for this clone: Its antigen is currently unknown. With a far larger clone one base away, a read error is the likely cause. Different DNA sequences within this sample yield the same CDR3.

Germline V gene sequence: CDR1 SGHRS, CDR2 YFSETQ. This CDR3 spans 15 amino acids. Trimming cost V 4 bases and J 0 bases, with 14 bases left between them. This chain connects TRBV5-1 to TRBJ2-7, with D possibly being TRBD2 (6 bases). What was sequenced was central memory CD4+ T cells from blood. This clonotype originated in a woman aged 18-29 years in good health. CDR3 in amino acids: CASSRNSGYSYEQYF. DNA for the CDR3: TGCGCCAGCAGCCGAAATAGCGGCTACTCCTACGAGCAGTACTTC.